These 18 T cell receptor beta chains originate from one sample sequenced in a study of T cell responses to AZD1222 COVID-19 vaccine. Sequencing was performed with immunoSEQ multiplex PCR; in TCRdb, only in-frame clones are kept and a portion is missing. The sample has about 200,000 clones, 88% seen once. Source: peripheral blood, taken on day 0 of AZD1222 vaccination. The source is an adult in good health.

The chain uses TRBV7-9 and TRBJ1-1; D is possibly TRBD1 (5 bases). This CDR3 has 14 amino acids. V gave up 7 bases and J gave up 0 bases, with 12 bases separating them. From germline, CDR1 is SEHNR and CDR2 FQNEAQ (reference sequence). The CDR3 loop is CASTGGVMNTEAFF. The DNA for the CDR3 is TGTGCCAGCACCGGGGGGGTTATGAACACTGAAGCTTTCTTT.

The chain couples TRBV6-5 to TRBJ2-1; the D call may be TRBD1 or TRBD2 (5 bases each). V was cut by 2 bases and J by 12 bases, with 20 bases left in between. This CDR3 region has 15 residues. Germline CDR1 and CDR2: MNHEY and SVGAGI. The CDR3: CASSYRQGRSRGQFF. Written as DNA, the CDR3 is TGTGCCAGCAGTTACCGGCAGGGAAGGAGTCGGGGGCAGTTCTTC.

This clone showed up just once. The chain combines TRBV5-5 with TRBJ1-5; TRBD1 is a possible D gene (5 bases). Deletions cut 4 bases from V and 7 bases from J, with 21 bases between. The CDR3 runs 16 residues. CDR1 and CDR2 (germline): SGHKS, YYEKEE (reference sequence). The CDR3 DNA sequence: TGTGCCAGCAGCCCGGCTACGACGGCCCAGGGACAGCCCCAGCATTTT. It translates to CASSPATTAQGQPQHF.

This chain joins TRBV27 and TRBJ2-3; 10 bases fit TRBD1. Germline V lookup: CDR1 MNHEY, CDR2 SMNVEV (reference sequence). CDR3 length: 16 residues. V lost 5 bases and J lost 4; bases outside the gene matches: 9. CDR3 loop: CASSPYSGQGADTQYF. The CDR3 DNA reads TGTGCCAGCAGTCCTTACAGCGGACAGGGGGCAGATACGCAGTATTTT.

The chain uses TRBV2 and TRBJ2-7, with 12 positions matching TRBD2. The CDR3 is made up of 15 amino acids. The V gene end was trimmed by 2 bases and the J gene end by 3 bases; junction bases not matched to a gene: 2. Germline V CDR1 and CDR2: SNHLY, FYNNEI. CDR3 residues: CASSELAGGDYEQYF. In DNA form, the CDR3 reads TGTGCCAGCAGTGAACTAGCGGGGGGGGACTACGAGCAGTACTTC.

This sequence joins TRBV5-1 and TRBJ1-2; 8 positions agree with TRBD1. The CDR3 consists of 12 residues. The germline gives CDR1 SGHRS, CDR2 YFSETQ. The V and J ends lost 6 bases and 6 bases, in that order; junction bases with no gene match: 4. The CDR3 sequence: CASTQTGDGYTF. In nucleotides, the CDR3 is TGCGCCAGCACCCAGACAGGGGATGGCTACACCTTC.

The CDR3 reads CASSQPGDGQPNTEAFF. As DNA, the CDR3 is TGCGCCAGCAGTCAACCCGGCGACGGACAGCCGAACACTGAAGCTTTCTTT. J is TRBJ1-1 and V is TRBV23-1; D perhaps matches TRBD1 (6 bases). TRBV23-1 is marked as an open reading frame, function uncertain. This CDR3 spans 17 amino acids. Trimming pared 2 bases from V and 1 base from J, leaving 17 bases between.

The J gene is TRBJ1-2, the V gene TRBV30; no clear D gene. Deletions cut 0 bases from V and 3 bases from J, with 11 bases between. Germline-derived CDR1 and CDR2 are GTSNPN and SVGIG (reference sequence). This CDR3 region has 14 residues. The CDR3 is CAWSVSSAHYGYTF. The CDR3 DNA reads TGTGCCTGGAGTGTGAGTAGCGCTCACTATGGCTACACCTTC.

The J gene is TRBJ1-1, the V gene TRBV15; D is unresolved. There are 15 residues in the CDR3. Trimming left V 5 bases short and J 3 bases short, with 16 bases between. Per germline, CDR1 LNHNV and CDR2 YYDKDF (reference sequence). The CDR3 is CATSAGQARDTEAFF. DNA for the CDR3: TGTGCCACCAGCGCTGGTCAGGCCCGTGACACTGAAGCTTTCTTT.

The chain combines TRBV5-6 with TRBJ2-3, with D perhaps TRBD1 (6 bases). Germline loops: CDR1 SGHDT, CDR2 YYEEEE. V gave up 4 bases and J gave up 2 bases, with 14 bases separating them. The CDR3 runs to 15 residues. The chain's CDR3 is CASSRRTDHTDTQYF. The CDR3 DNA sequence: TGTGCCAGCAGCCGTCGGACAGACCACACAGATACGCAGTATTTT.

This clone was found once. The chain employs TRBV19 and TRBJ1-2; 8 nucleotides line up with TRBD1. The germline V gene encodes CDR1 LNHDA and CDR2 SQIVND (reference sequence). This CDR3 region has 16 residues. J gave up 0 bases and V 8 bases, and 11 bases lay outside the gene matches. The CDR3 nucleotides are TGTGCCAGTCCTGGAGAGACAGGGGACGCTAACTATGGCTACACCTTC. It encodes CASPGETGDANYGYTF.

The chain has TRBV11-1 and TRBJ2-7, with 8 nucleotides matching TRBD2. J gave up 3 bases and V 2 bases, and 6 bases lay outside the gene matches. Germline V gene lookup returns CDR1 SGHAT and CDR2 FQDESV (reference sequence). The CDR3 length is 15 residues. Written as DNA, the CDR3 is TGTGCCAGCAGCTTATTCGGCGGGGGGCACTACGAGCAGTACTTC. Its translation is CASSLFGGGHYEQYF.

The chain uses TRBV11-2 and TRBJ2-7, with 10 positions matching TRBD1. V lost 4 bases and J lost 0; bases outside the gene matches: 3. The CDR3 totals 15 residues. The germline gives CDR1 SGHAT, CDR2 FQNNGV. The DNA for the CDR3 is TGTGCCAGCAGCTCCGGGACAGGGGCCTCCTACGAGCAGTACTTC. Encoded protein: CASSSGTGASYEQYF.

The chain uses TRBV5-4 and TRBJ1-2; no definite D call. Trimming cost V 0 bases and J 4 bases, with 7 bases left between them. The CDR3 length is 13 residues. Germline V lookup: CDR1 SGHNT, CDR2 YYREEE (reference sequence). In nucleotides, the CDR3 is TGTGCCAGCAGCTTGGGGCAGACCTATGGCTACACCTTC. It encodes CASSLGQTYGYTF.

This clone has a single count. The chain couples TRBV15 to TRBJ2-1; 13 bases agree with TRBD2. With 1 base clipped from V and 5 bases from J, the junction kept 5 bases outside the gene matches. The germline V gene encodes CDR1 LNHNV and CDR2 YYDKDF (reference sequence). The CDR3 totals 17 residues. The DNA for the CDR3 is TGTGCCACCAGCAGAGGGGGACTAGCGGGGCGTGACAATGAGCAGTTCTTC. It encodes CATSRGGLAGRDNEQFF.

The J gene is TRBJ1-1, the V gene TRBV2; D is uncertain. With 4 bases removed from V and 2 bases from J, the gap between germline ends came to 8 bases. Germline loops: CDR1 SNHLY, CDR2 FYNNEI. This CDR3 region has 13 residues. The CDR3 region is CASSVGGNTEAFF. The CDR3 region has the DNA TGTGCCAGCAGTGTAGGCGGCAACACTGAAGCTTTCTTT. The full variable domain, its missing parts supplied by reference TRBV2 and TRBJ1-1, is EPEVTQTPSHQVTQMGQEVILRCVPISNHLYFYWYRQILGQKVEFLVSFYNNEISEKSEIFDDQFSVERPDGSNFTLKIRSTKLEDSAMYFCASSVGGNTEAFFGQGTRLTVV.

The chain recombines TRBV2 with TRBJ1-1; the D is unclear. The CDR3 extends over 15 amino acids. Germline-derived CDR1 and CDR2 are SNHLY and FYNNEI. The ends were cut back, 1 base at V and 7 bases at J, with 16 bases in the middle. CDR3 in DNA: TGTGCCAGCAGTGAAGGTCCTTTCGGGCGGGGTGAAGCTTTCTTT. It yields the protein CASSEGPFGRGEAFF.

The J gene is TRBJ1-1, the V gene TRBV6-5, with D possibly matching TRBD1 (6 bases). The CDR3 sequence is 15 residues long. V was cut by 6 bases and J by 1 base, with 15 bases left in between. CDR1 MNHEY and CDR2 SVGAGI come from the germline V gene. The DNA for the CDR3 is TGTGCCAGCAGAAGGGACACCCAAAAGAACACTGAAGCTTTCTTT. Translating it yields CASRRDTQKNTEAFF.